Shown below are 20 T cell receptor beta chains from a single sample sequenced in a study of blood T cell repertoires in COVID-19. Data came from immunoSEQ multiplex PCR; TCRdb stores just in-frame clones and leaves some out. Among some 160,000 clones listed, more than 70% were seen once. Sequencing used peripheral blood. The receptor set was obtained from a man aged 45 to 65 who had recovered from COVID-19.

The chain joins TRBV19 to TRBJ2-7, with 10 positions matching TRBD2. Germline V gene data show CDR1 as LNHDA and CDR2 as SQIVND (reference sequence). Trimming at V came to 10 bases and at J to 0 bases, leaving 9 bases not matched to a gene. This CDR3 region has 15 residues. CDR3 sequence reads: CATRLAGPSSYEQYF. The CDR3 nucleotides read TGTGCCACCCGACTAGCGGGCCCGAGCTCCTACGAGCAGTACTTC.

The table lists this clone with a count of one. The chain links TRBV7-8 to TRBJ1-2; 7 bases line up with TRBD1. CDR1 and CDR2 from the germline V gene are SGHVS and FQNEAQ. This CDR3 has 14 residues. Trimming took 5 bases from V and 0 from J; bases not matched to a gene: 3. DNA of the CDR3: TGTGCCAGCAGCGTGGGACAGTCTAACTATGGCTACACCTTC. Encoded protein: CASSVGQSNYGYTF.

This chain connects TRBV18 to TRBJ2-3; D uncertain. In germline, CDR1 is KGHSH, CDR2 LQKENI. This CDR3 region has 15 residues. Trimming shortened V by 0 bases and J by 6 bases, and 13 bases separated the two germline ends. The CDR3 DNA reads TGTGCCAGCTCACCACCGGTCTTAGACATGGATACGCAGTATTTT. Translation: CASSPPVLDMDTQYF.

V gene TRBV6-2 or TRBV6-3 combines with J gene TRBJ2-1; 8 bases are a match to TRBD1. Per the germline V gene, CDR1 is MNHEY and CDR2 is SVGEGT. Trimming cost V 0 bases and J 7 bases; bases outside gene matches: 2. This CDR3 contains 14 residues. The CDR3 DNA follows: TGTGCCAGCAGTTACTCGTGGACAGGGAATGAGCAGTTCTTC. It codes for CASSYSWTGNEQFF.

The chain couples TRBV6-5 to TRBJ1-5; TRBD1 agrees at 9 bases. Germline CDR1 reads MNHEY; CDR2 reads SVGAGI. V lost 5 bases to trimming and J lost 4 bases; unmatched junction nucleotides: 3. The CDR3 is 14 residues long. CDR3 nucleotides: TGTGCCAGCAGTATGGACAGGGGAAATCAGCCCCAGCATTTT. This encodes CASSMDRGNQPQHF.

This clone was seen a handful of times. The chain joins TRBV7-6 to TRBJ2-7, with D maybe TRBD2 (6 bases). Between the trimmed V and J ends, which lost 4 bases and 4 bases, there was a span of 17 bases. The CDR3 length is 15 residues. Germline assignment: CDR1 SGHVS and CDR2 FNYEAQ. CDR3 bases: TGTGCCAGCAGCTCCCGGGGAGCGGGCCTTTACGAGCAGTACTTC. This gives the protein CASSSRGAGLYEQYF.

This chain connects TRBV18 to TRBJ1-1, with TRBD1 matching 9 bases. After removal of 6 bases from V and 6 bases from J, the junction contained 11 bases not matched to a gene. The CDR3 loop spans 15 amino acids. Germline lookup yields CDR1 KGHSH and CDR2 LQKENI. The CDR3 coding sequence is TGTGCCAGCTCGTCGGTAACAGGGGGCGCGGCTGAAGCTTTCTTT. It yields the protein CASSSVTGGAAEAFF.

The chain combines TRBV18 with TRBJ2-1; 11 nucleotides match TRBD2. Germline loops: CDR1 KGHSH, CDR2 LQKENI. V was clipped by 3 bases and J by 0 bases; unmatched bases: 7. The CDR3 length is 18 residues. The CDR3 reads CASSPPGLAASSYNEQFF. Here the CDR3 DNA reads TGTGCCAGCTCACCCCCGGGACTAGCGGCGAGCTCCTACAATGAGCAGTTCTTC.

The V call is TRBV4-1, the J call TRBJ2-2, with 8 bases lining up with TRBD2. V lost 0 bases to trimming and J lost 4 bases; unmatched junction nucleotides: 4. The CDR3 runs 16 residues. Germline V gene sequence: CDR1 MGHRA, CDR2 YSYEKL. The CDR3 here is CASSQDGLAGTGELFF. For the CDR3, the DNA is TGCGCCAGCAGCCAAGATGGGCTAGCGGGCACCGGGGAGCTGTTTTTT.

This clone was found once. This rearrangement joins TRBV6-5 to TRBJ1-4; D gene uncertain. This CDR3 has 16 amino acids. The V end was cut by 4 bases, the J end by 4 bases, with 16 bases between. Germline V gene sequence: CDR1 MNHEY, CDR2 SVGAGI. DNA of the CDR3: TGTGCCAGCAGTTTCTTCGCTCCCCCAGTTAATGAAAAACTGTTTTTT. This sequence encodes CASSFFAPPVNEKLFF.

V gene TRBV2 combines with J gene TRBJ2-1; 13 bases align to TRBD2. J was trimmed by 7 bases and V by 8 bases; bases with no gene match: 17. The CDR3 has 18 amino acids. Germline V lookup: CDR1 SNHLY, CDR2 FYNNEI. CDR3 coding DNA: TGTGCCAGCCCGGGACTAGCGGGACGGGTAGAGGGTTTAAATGAGCAGTTCTTC. This translates into CASPGLAGRVEGLNEQFF. The variable domain in full, with the rest retrieved from reference TRBV2 and TRBJ2-1, is EPEVTQTPSHQVTQMGQEVILRCVPISNHLYFYWYRQILGQKVEFLVSFYNNEISEKSEIFDDQFSVERPDGSNFTLKIRSTKLEDSAMYFCASPGLAGRVEGLNEQFFGPGTRLTVL.

V is TRBV6-6 and J is TRBJ2-7, with 8 bases fitting TRBD1. The V and J ends lost 7 bases and 2 bases, in that order; junction bases with no gene match: 7. The CDR3 is 14 amino acids. The V gene's germline CDR1 is MNHNY and CDR2 SVGAGI (reference sequence). CDR3 in DNA: TGTGCCAGCATTGTTGGGACAGGTCCCTACGAGCAGTACTTC. Its protein is CASIVGTGPYEQYF.

This clone was recorded only once. This chain connects TRBV6-6 to TRBJ2-1, with 7 bases matching TRBD2. Trimming cost V 4 bases and J 5 bases; bases outside gene matches: 5. The CDR3 has 14 amino acids. CDR1 and CDR2 (germline): MNHNY, SVGAGI (reference sequence). CDR3 sequence reads: CASSSRGSDNEQFF. The CDR3 DNA sequence: TGTGCCAGCAGTTCGCGGGGGTCAGACAATGAGCAGTTCTTC.

This chain links TRBV25-1 with TRBJ2-3; TRBD2 aligns across 8 bases. This CDR3 contains 13 residues. Germline assignment: CDR1 MGHDK and CDR2 SYGVNS. V lost 5 bases to trimming and J lost 5 bases; unmatched junction nucleotides: 3. CDR3 sequence: CASSWTSLDTQYF. CDR3 bases: TGTGCCAGCAGTTGGACTAGCTTAGATACGCAGTATTTT.

This chain uses TRBV25-1 with TRBJ1-2; D is ambiguous. The length of the CDR3 is 13 residues. The V end lost 6 bases, the J end lost 3 bases, and 11 bases lay between the germline ends. Germline loops: CDR1 MGHDK, CDR2 SYGVNS. The CDR3 reads CASRKSGDYGYTF. The CDR3 DNA reads TGTGCCAGCAGAAAGTCCGGGGACTATGGCTACACCTTC.

The chain has TRBV4-1 and TRBJ2-7, with a tentative D call TRBD1 (5 bases). CDR1 is MGHRA and CDR2 is YSYEKL in the germline V gene. This CDR3 contains 12 residues. Trimming removed 1 base at V and 5 bases at J, with 6 bases between. DNA of the CDR3: TGCGCCAGCAGCCAAGGACAGAACGAGCAGTACTTC. It translates to CASSQGQNEQYF.

This clone showed up just once. V is TRBV3-1 (or the pseudogene TRBV3-2) and J is TRBJ2-5; a possible D gene is TRBD1 (6 bases). Germline lookup yields CDR1 LGHDT and CDR2 YNNKEL (reference sequence). V lost 0 bases and J lost 6, with 17 bases in between. The CDR3 has 16 amino acids. Written as DNA, the CDR3 is TGTGCCAGCAGCCAAGATAGAGCCAGGGGACCTCAGACCCAGTACTTC. It codes for CASSQDRARGPQTQYF.

The chain joins TRBV7-9 to TRBJ2-5; possibly TRBD1 for D (6 bases). CDR3 size: 14 residues. Germline V gene sequence: CDR1 SEHNR, CDR2 FQNEAQ (reference sequence). V was clipped by 5 bases and J by 5 bases, with 15 bases between them. The CDR3 region has the DNA TGTGCCAGCAGCCCGACAGGATTTAAGGAGACCCAGTACTTC. Its translation: CASSPTGFKETQYF.

The chain is built from TRBV24-1 and TRBJ2-1; tentative D call: TRBD1 (7 bases). The CDR3 sequence is 14 residues long. Germline values: CDR1 KGHDR, CDR2 SFDVKD. Trimming stripped 6 bases from V and 1 base from J, with 9 bases between. The CDR3 region is CATSSGGSYNEQFF. CDR3 in DNA: TGTGCCACCAGTTCAGGGGGGTCCTACAATGAGCAGTTCTTC.

The V call is TRBV5-1, the J call TRBJ2-7; a possible D gene is TRBD1 (6 bases). The CDR3 is 13 amino acids. Germline V gives CDR1 SGHRS, CDR2 YFSETQ. V was pared by 4 bases and J by 4 bases, with 12 bases between. The CDR3 DNA sequence: TGCGCCAGCAGCAGGGACACGGAATACGAGCAGTACTTC. Its translation: CASSRDTEYEQYF.